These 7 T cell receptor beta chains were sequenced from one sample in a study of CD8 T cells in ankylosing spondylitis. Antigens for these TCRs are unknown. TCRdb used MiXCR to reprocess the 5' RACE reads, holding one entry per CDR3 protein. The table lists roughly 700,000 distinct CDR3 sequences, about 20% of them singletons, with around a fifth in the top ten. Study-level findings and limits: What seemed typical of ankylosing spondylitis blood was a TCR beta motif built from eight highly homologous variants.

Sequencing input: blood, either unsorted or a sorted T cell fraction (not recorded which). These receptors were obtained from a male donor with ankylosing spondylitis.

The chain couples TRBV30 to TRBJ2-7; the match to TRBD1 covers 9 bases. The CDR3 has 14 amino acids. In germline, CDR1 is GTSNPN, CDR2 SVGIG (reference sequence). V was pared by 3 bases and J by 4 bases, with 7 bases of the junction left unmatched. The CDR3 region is CAWSADRGGYEQYF. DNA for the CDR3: TGTGCCTGGAGCGCGGACAGGGGAGGTTACGAGCAGTACTTC.

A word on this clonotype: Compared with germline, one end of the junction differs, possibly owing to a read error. The CDR3 spells CSISGLVGYEKFF. The CDR3 DNA is TGCAGCATATCCGGGCTAGTAGGATATGAGAAGTTCTTC. The chain links TRBV29-1 to TRBJ2-1; no definite D call. CDR1 and CDR2 from the germline V gene are SQVTM and ANQGSEA. The CDR3 runs 13 residues.

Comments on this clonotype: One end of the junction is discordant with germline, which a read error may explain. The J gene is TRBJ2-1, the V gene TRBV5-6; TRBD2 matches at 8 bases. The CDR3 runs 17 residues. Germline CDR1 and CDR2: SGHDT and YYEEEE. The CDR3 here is CASSSRGGRSSYNEQFF. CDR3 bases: TGTGCCAGCAGCTCTCGGGGGGGGCGGAGCTCCTATAATGAGCAGTTCTTC.

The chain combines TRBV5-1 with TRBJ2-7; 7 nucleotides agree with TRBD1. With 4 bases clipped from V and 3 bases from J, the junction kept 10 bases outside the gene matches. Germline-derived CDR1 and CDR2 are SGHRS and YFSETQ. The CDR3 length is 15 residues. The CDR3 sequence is CASSTTGDVFYEQYF. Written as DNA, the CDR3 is TGCGCCAGCAGCACCACAGGGGATGTGTTCTACGAGCAGTACTTC.

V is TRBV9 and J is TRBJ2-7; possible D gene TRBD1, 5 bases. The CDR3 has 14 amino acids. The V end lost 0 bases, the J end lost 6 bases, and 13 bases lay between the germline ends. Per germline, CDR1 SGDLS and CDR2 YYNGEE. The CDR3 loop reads CASSVGVGAGEQYF. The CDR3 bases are TGTGCCAGCAGCGTAGGAGTAGGGGCCGGCGAGCAGTACTTC.

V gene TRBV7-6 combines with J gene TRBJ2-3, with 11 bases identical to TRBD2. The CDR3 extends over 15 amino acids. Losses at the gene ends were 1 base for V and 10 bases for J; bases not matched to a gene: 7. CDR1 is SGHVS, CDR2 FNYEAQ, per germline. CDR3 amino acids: CASSLGGTSGTAQYF. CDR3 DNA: TGTGCCAGCAGCTTAGGGGGGACTAGCGGCACTGCGCAGTATTTT.

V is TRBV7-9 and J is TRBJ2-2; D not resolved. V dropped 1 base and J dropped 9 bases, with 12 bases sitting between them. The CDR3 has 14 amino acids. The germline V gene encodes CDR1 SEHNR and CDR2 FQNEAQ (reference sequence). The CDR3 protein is CASSLDGVIRELFF. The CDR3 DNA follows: TGTGCCAGCAGCTTAGACGGTGTCATTCGGGAGCTGTTTTTT.